The sequence of this T cell receptor beta chain was determined in a study of vaccination effects on CD4 cells after COVID-19. Background on the study: Post-vaccine specimens arrived a median 72 days past the second dose.

A remark on this clone: Its antigen is currently unknown.

CDR1 MNHEY and CDR2 SVGAGI come from the germline V gene. V was pared by 2 bases and J by 1 base, with 5 bases between. This CDR3 is built from 13 residues. Study findings and constraints: Late post-vaccination samples showed marked contraction of infection- and vaccine-induced clones.

In the ViraFEST assay, antigen-specific CD4+ clonotypes were identified by expansion after peptide-pool stimulation. After roughly ten days in culture, the CD4+ T cells were isolated. Participants completed two doses of the BNT162b2 or mRNA-1273 vaccine. Among the vaccine recipients, none had a prior SARS-CoV-2 infection, and nucleocapsid antibodies were negative. With approximately 11 ug/ml peptides and about 10 IU/ml IL-2, fewer than 2.5 million PBMC per well were cultured. Libraries were prepared by immunoSEQ multiplex PCR; TCRdb keeps only in-frame clonotypes and omits some of them. The repertoire includes around 32,000 clones, about 70% of them detected once, and 9% to 15% sits in the top ten.

The TCR originated in a human donor who received a COVID-19 vaccine. Sequencing used CD4+ T cells from PBMCs cultured with HCoV-229E spike peptides, obtained after COVID-19 vaccination. This chain uses TRBV6-5 with TRBJ1-2, with D unclear. CDR3 in DNA: TGTGCCAGCAGTTACGGAGATAACTATGGCTACACCTTC. Translated, it gives CASSYGDNYGYTF.